Following are 13 T cell receptor beta chains from one sample sequenced in a study of blood T cell repertoires in COVID-19. Method: immunoSEQ multiplex PCR; TCRdb's copy keeps in-frame clones and lacks some. The table lists some 83,000 clones, around 84% of them singletons, with 3.5% to 4% in the top ten. The sequenced sample consisted of peripheral blood. These TCRs come from a man aged 45-65 years with acute or convalescent COVID-19.

The chain uses TRBV2 and TRBJ2-1, with 10 bases fitting TRBD2. The CDR3 sequence is 16 residues long. Germline CDR1 and CDR2: SNHLY and FYNNEI. V lost 4 bases to trimming and J lost 2 bases; unmatched junction nucleotides: 5. CDR3 sequence reads: CASSVRLAGTYNEQFF. CDR3 nucleotide sequence: TGTGCCAGCAGTGTCCGACTAGCGGGCACCTACAATGAGCAGTTCTTC.

The CDR3 loop is CASRGLAGAYEQYF. Written as DNA, the CDR3 is TGTGCCAGTAGAGGTCTAGCGGGGGCTTACGAGCAGTACTTC. The V gene is TRBV19, the J gene TRBJ2-7, with 10 bases aligning to TRBD2. Trimming cost V 6 bases and J 4 bases; bases outside gene matches: 6. The germline V gene has CDR1 LNHDA and CDR2 SQIVND (reference sequence). The CDR3 has 14 residues.

The V call is TRBV6-6, the J call TRBJ2-1, with 10 nucleotides matching TRBD1. Per germline, CDR1 MNHNY and CDR2 SVGAGI (reference sequence). The CDR3 has 14 amino acids. Trimming took 5 bases from V and 8 from J; bases not matched to a gene: 6. The CDR3 coding sequence is TGTGCCAGCAGTCCCCAGACAGGGGGCCATGAGCAGTTCTTC. Protein sequence: CASSPQTGGHEQFF.

The chain recombines TRBV5-8 with TRBJ2-5, with D possibly matching TRBD1 (6 bases). Trimming removed 4 bases at V and 2 bases at J, with 18 bases between. Germline-derived CDR1 and CDR2 are SGHTS and YDEGEE. CDR3 length: 16 residues. In DNA, the CDR3 is TGTGCCAGCAGCCGGATGGGGGACACACTTCAAGAGACCCAGTACTTC. It specifies CASSRMGDTLQETQYF.

The chain recombines TRBV7-6 with TRBJ2-5; D might be TRBD1 (6 bases). Germline V gives CDR1 SGHVS, CDR2 FNYEAQ. V lost 1 base, J lost 6 bases, and 12 bases lay in between. This CDR3 has 14 amino acids. CDR3 sequence (DNA): TGTGCCAGCAGCTTAGGATCAGGGGTGAAGACCCAGTACTTC. It is translated as CASSLGSGVKTQYF.

The rearrangement joins TRBV24-1 to TRBJ2-1; 11 bases are a match to TRBD2. From germline, CDR1 is KGHDR and CDR2 SFDVKD. CDR3 length: 16 amino acids. J lost 7 bases, V lost 3 bases, and 7 bases had no gene match. CDR3 region: CATSDVSGGARNEQFF. CDR3 DNA: TGTGCCACCAGTGATGTTAGCGGGGGGGCGAGGAATGAGCAGTTCTTC.

The CDR3 DNA follows: TGTGCCAGCAGTGAAGCGGGACAGGGTGGGAATCAGCCCCAGCATTTT. Its protein product is CASSEAGQGGNQPQHF. The chain links TRBV6-1 to TRBJ1-5, with 9 bases lining up with TRBD1. The CDR3 is 16 amino acids. In germline, CDR1 is MNHNS, CDR2 SASEGT. Unmatched junction bases numbered 4, after V lost 0 bases and J lost 4 bases.

The V call is TRBV11-3, the J call TRBJ1-4; 11 bases match TRBD1. There are 19 residues in the CDR3. V shed 4 bases and J 1 base; nucleotides not matched to a gene: 11. Germline values: CDR1 SGHNT, CDR2 YENEEA. CDR3 DNA: TGTGCCAGCAGCTCTTGGACAGGGGGCGCCGGTGGAACTAATGAAAAACTGTTTTTT. Residues: CASSSWTGGAGGTNEKLFF.

This clone showed up just once. The V call is TRBV11-2, the J call TRBJ2-7, with TRBD1 matching 9 bases. The CDR3 length is 14 residues. Germline CDR1 and CDR2: SGHAT and FQNNGV. With 5 bases clipped from V and 4 bases from J, the junction kept 6 bases outside the gene matches. The CDR3 DNA follows: TGTGCCAGCAGCCAAACAGGGGGCAATTACGAGCAGTACTTC. Its translation is CASSQTGGNYEQYF.

V and J are TRBV7-8 and TRBJ2-7; possible D gene TRBD2, 7 bases. V lost 1 base and J 2 bases, leaving 15 bases between the germline ends. This CDR3 has 16 amino acids. The germline V gene encodes CDR1 SGHVS and CDR2 FQNEAQ. CDR3 loop: CASSLVGGAAAYEQYF. DNA for the CDR3: TGTGCCAGCAGCTTAGTAGGGGGGGCGGCCGCCTACGAGCAGTACTTC.

This rearrangement joins TRBV2 to TRBJ2-1, with 10 bases matching TRBD2. CDR3 length equals 19 residues. Germline trimming cut 7 bases from V and 8 bases from J; bases unmatched to any gene: 23. Germline CDR1 SNHLY, CDR2 FYNNEI. The CDR3 loop reads CASTKRLGPTIAGGDEQFF. CDR3 sequence (DNA): TGTGCCAGCACCAAGCGTTTAGGGCCTACTATAGCGGGGGGCGATGAGCAGTTCTTC.

The V gene is TRBV6-5, the J gene TRBJ1-2; D remains ambiguous. Germline loops: CDR1 MNHEY, CDR2 SVGAGI. The CDR3 covers 13 residues. V was trimmed by 2 bases and J by 3 bases, leaving 7 bases between them. CDR3 sequence (DNA): TGTGCCAGCAGTTACGAGTCATACTATGGCTACACCTTC. Residues: CASSYESYYGYTF.

The chain couples TRBV7-9 to TRBJ1-5; D uncertain. The germline gives CDR1 SEHNR, CDR2 FQNEAQ (reference sequence). The CDR3 is 16 amino acids. Trimming removed 5 bases from V and 9 bases from J, with 23 bases in between. The CDR3 here is CASSPGGLSRVAPQHF. The CDR3 nucleotides are TGTGCCAGCAGCCCGGGCGGGCTGTCCCGGGTCGCGCCCCAGCATTTT.